The clone carrying this T cell receptor (beta chain) has just a few counts. Antigen unknown. Given the absence of the conserved phenylalanine or tryptophan at the CDR3 end, a read error is likely. The DNA is left out, because the CDR3 cannot be placed on it with certainty; the CDR3 is given as TCRdb lists it. This sample is part of a study of shared clonotypes between healthy human individuals. Libraries were prepared by immunoSEQ multiplex PCR; TCRdb keeps only in-frame clonotypes and omits some of them. The sample records around 2.1 million clones, roughly 95% being singletons. The healthy adult donors were HIV-negative and reported no recent acute infections or vaccinations. Study-level findings and limits: Of the naive CD4 clonotypes, roughly 5.2% were shared across a handful of donors. Naive subsets generally exceeded memory subsets in estimated richness.

Counting both end residues, the CDR3 totals 11 amino acids. The chain uses TRBV23-1 and TRBJ1-6; the table's D call TRBD1 went unverified against the DNA. TRBV23-1 has ORF status, its function being uncertain. The receptor's source is a man aged 18 to 29 in good health. The sample comprised naive CD4+ T cells sorted from blood. Specified subset: CD45RA+ positively selected. The CDR3 here is CASSQSRGQVV.